The T cell receptor (beta chain) under discussion was sequenced for a study of post-analysis software for immune sequencing data. The overall study: In terms of disease course, relapsing-remitting, secondary progressive and progressive-relapsing multiple sclerosis were included.

Tagging with unique molecular identifiers was a feature of the TCR beta cDNA libraries. T cells, about 0.85 to 11 million of them, yielded approximately 530,000 cDNA molecules. Using its own MiXCR run on the PCR reads, TCRdb lists one record per CDR3 protein. The profile covers approximately 630,000 distinct CDR3 sequences, with approximately 59% appearing a single time and about 11% taken by the ten largest. As to this clonotype: Its antigen is not identified.

The CDR3 covers 18 residues. The trim removed 6 bases at V and 1 base at J, leaving 9 bases unmatched. CDR1 SGHTA and CDR2 FQGNSA come from the germline V gene. Findings and limits, study-wide: Four or five TRBV segments occurring more often in patients than controls included TRBV5-6, TRBV5-1 and TRBV20-1. F-measure co-clustering was strong for batch-matched samples. When compared against controls, multiple sclerosis patients showed significantly lower normalized Chao1 diversity.

The sequencing input was blood. The chain has TRBV7-2 and TRBJ2-3; 14 bases agree with TRBD2. The receptor was derived from a girl aged 2-10 years with multiple sclerosis. CDR3 loop: CASRDGTSGGIGTDTQYF. In DNA, the CDR3 is TGTGCCAGCAGGGACGGGACTAGCGGGGGTATAGGCACAGATACGCAGTATTTT. Full variable domain (rest looked up from reference TRBV7-2 and TRBJ2-3): GAGVSQSPSNKVTEKGKDVELRCDPISGHTALYWYRQSLGQGLEFLIYFQGNSAPDKSGLPSDRFSAERTGGSVSTLTIQRTQQEDSAVYLCASRDGTSGGIGTDTQYFGPGTRLTVL.